The 23 T cell receptor beta chains below were found in one sample sequenced in a study of early T cells in non-severe SARS-CoV-2 infection (dated by TCRdb to the early 2020s). The receptor library was made with 5' RACE. Sequenced on a NextSeq 500. TCRdb's own reprocessing of the public reads used fastp at Q25 and MiXCR and kept productive beta chains. Under each unique CDR3 protein, matching rows form one entry showing the most common genes and DNA. This sample gives 40,000 to 45,000 distinct CDR3 sequences in total; approximately 12% of them show up just once. The biggest ten clones account for roughly 15% of the sample. Sequenced sample: whole blood. Receptor source: an adult who was a healthcare worker with PCR-confirmed SARS-CoV-2 infection or an uninfected control (not recorded which).

This rearrangement joins TRBV18 to TRBJ2-7; the match to TRBD1 covers 9 bases. V trimming: 6 bases; J trimming: 2 bases; junction bases outside the gene matches: 2. The CDR3 covers 13 residues. The germline V gene encodes CDR1 KGHSH and CDR2 LQKENI. The CDR3 sequence: CASSDRGPYEQYF. DNA of the CDR3: TGTGCCAGCTCGGACAGGGGTCCCTACGAGCAGTACTTC.

This chain joins TRBV12-5 and TRBJ2-1; TRBD2 might be the D (6 bases). V lost 5 bases, J lost 8 bases, and 19 bases lay in between. Germline CDR1 and CDR2: LGHNT and FRNRAP. The CDR3 is 15 residues long. CDR3 bases: TGTGCTAGTGGTCCGGGGGTTAAGCATTGGGATGAGCAGTTCTTC. Residues: CASGPGVKHWDEQFF.

The sample holds many counts of this clonotype. J is TRBJ2-1 and V is TRBV29-1, with TRBD1 identical over 11 bases. CDR3 length: 14 amino acids. V lost 4 bases and J lost 9; bases outside the gene matches: 8. The germline CDR1 and CDR2 sequences are SQVTM and ANQGSEA. CDR3 in DNA: TGCAGCGTTGTAGGAGGGACAGGGGGTGGTGAGCAGTTCTTC. Translation: CSVVGGTGGGEQFF.

This chain joins TRBV4-2 and TRBJ2-3; TRBD2 matches at 7 bases. CDR1 LGHNA and CDR2 YNFKEQ come from the germline V gene. The CDR3 consists of 15 residues. J lost 4 bases, V lost 5 bases, and 9 bases had no gene match. The CDR3 is CASSLAGEPADTQYF. CDR3 nucleotide sequence: TGTGCCAGCAGCTTGGCGGGAGAACCGGCAGATACGCAGTATTTT.

In this sample, this clonotype turned up many times. The chain employs TRBV6-2 or TRBV6-3 and TRBJ2-1; 10 nucleotides align to TRBD2. Germline V gene lookup returns CDR1 MNHEY and CDR2 SVGEGT. CDR3 length: 16 amino acids. V lost 6 bases to trimming and J lost 2 bases; unmatched junction nucleotides: 7. CDR3 in DNA: TGTGCCAGCAGAACCAGAACTAGCGGGACCTACAATGAGCAGTTCTTC. Encoded protein: CASRTRTSGTYNEQFF.

This clonotype was counted many times. This sequence joins TRBV7-2 and TRBJ2-3; D is ambiguous. The germline V gene encodes CDR1 SGHTA and CDR2 FQGNSA. Trimming removed 8 bases at V and 8 bases at J, with 14 bases between. The CDR3 is made up of 12 amino acids. The CDR3 region is CASAHETFTQYF. The DNA of the CDR3 is TGTGCCAGCGCCCATGAGACCTTTACGCAGTATTTT.

The chain has TRBV9 and TRBJ2-1, with 7 nucleotides matching TRBD1. V gave up 4 bases and J gave up 3 bases; unmatched junction bases: 7. The CDR3 has 15 residues. Germline values: CDR1 SGDLS, CDR2 YYNGEE. CDR3 in amino acids: CASSPRDRNYNEQFF. CDR3 bases: TGTGCCAGCAGCCCCCGGGACAGAAACTACAATGAGCAGTTCTTC.

This clonotype was seen only a few times. The chain is built from TRBV5-1 and TRBJ2-1; TRBD2 is a possible D gene (6 bases). Germline lookup yields CDR1 SGHRS and CDR2 YFSETQ. CDR3 length equals 15 residues. V was trimmed by 4 bases and J by 0 bases, leaving 11 bases between them. CDR3 DNA sequence: TGCGCCAGCAGCAGGGACTGGAGCTCCTACAATGAGCAGTTCTTC. It translates to CASSRDWSSYNEQFF.

This chain joins TRBV24-1 and TRBJ2-1; 8 bases align to TRBD1. With 5 bases clipped from V and 4 bases from J, the junction kept 9 bases outside the gene matches. This CDR3 comprises 16 residues. The germline CDR1 and CDR2 sequences are KGHDR and SFDVKD. This CDR3 reads CATSGKRDRTYNEQFF. CDR3 nucleotide sequence: TGTGCCACCAGTGGAAAAAGGGACAGGACATACAATGAGCAGTTCTTC.

This clonotype was detected ten times or more. The J gene is TRBJ2-4, the V gene TRBV11-1; D is possibly TRBD1 or TRBD2 (6 bases each). Germline CDR1 is SGHAT and CDR2 is FQDESV (reference sequence). Trimming took 4 bases from V and 1 from J, leaving 20 bases between them. CDR3 length equals 18 residues. For the CDR3, the DNA is TGTGCCAGCAGCTCCGCCGGGGGCAGGGGAGAGGCCAAAAACATTCAGTACTTC. This gives the protein CASSSAGGRGEAKNIQYF.

This clonotype was counted once. It may be a read error: a sequence one base away is much more abundant. The CDR3 coding sequence is TGCACCACCCGGGGGCCTTCGACAGGGCGCACAGATACGCAGTATTTT. This gives the protein CTTRGPSTGRTDTQYF. The chain has TRBV4-3 and TRBJ2-3; a possible D gene is TRBD1 (7 bases). This CDR3 region has 16 residues. Per germline, CDR1 LGHNA and CDR2 YSLEER.

At least ten counts were recorded for this clonotype. The chain couples TRBV21-1 to TRBJ1-1; the table gives TRBD1 as D, unverified against the DNA. TRBV21-1 is listed as a pseudogene. This CDR3 spans 11 amino acids. The CDR3 sequence: CASLAGLRAFF. CDR3 bases: TGTGCCAGCCTGGCAGGGCTGAGAGCTTTCTTT.

This clonotype was recorded many times. The chain uses TRBV29-1 and TRBJ2-5, with no clear D. In germline, CDR1 is SQVTM, CDR2 ANQGSEA. This CDR3 is built from 12 residues. The V end lost 3 bases, the J end lost 3 bases, and 8 bases lay between the germline ends. The CDR3 DNA sequence: TGCAGCGTTGACAACGCCGAAGAGACCCAGTACTTC. It specifies CSVDNAEETQYF.

This clonotype has a count of ten or more. J is TRBJ1-1 and V is TRBV6-6, with unresolved D. The CDR3 is made up of 11 amino acids. Germline V gene data show CDR1 as MNHNY and CDR2 as SVGAGI (reference sequence). The V and J ends lost 7 bases and 11 bases respectively, with 14 bases between them. CDR3 amino acids: CASIELELAFF. The DNA for the CDR3 is TGTGCCAGCATTGAGCTGGAGTTGGCTTTCTTT.

This clonotype was found many times. CDR3 sequence (DNA): TGTGCCCTCGGGGTCGGAGTTGGCTACACCTTC. Protein sequence: CALGVGVGYTF. This rearrangement joins TRBV7-2 to TRBJ1-2, with no clear D. The CDR3 is 11 residues long. The ends were cut back, 11 bases at V and 7 bases at J, with 14 bases in the middle. CDR1 and CDR2 from the germline V gene are SGHTA and FQGNSA.

This clonotype was observed many times. The chain is built from TRBV19 and TRBJ2-5, with D tentatively TRBD2 (7 bases). The germline gives CDR1 LNHDA, CDR2 SQIVND (reference sequence). V lost 11 bases, J lost 5 bases, and 18 bases lay in between. The CDR3 length is 13 residues. This CDR3 is CARTGGRRETQYF. In nucleotides, the CDR3 is TGTGCCCGGACCGGGGGGCGCAGGGAGACCCAGTACTTC. The variable domain in full, completed from reference TRBV19 and TRBJ2-5, reads DGGITQSPKYLFRKEGQNVTLSCEQNLNHDAMYWYRQDPGQGLRLIYYSQIVNDFQKGDIAEGYSVSREKKESFPLTVTSAQKNPTAFYLCARTGGRRETQYFGPGTRLLVL.

This rearrangement joins TRBV7-9 to TRBJ2-3, with TRBD2 identical over 7 bases. CDR1 and CDR2 from the germline V gene are SEHNR and FQNEAQ (reference sequence). Losses at the gene ends were 8 bases for V and 2 bases for J; bases not matched to a gene: 7. The CDR3 runs to 14 residues. Written as DNA, the CDR3 is TGTGCCAGCGGCGGGAGTCACCCCACAGATACGCAGTATTTT. Translation: CASGGSHPTDTQYF.

This clonotype was recorded a few times. V gene TRBV4-2 combines with J gene TRBJ2-3; 11 bases fit TRBD2. The CDR3 sequence is 16 residues long. From germline, CDR1 is LGHNA and CDR2 YNFKEQ. V was pared by 0 bases and J by 4 bases, with 3 bases of the junction left unmatched. CDR3 sequence: CASSQDASGRSDTQYF. The CDR3 DNA is TGTGCCAGCAGCCAAGACGCTAGCGGGAGGTCAGATACGCAGTATTTT.

The table lists this clonotype with many counts. The chain carries TRBV6-2 or TRBV6-3 and TRBJ2-1; 7 bases map to TRBD1. Germline assignment: CDR1 MNHEY and CDR2 SVGEGT. This CDR3 spans 16 amino acids. V lost 6 bases, J lost 9 bases, and 17 bases stayed unmatched. This CDR3 is CASSYAPGQDQVEQFF. CDR3 DNA: TGTGCCAGCAGCTACGCACCCGGACAGGATCAGGTTGAGCAGTTCTTC.

This clonotype was detected a few times. The chain recombines TRBV7-6 with TRBJ2-2, with no clear D. CDR3 length equals 12 residues. CDR1 is SGHVS, CDR2 FNYEAQ, per germline. Deletions cut 8 bases from V and 4 bases from J, with 8 bases between. CDR3 in amino acids: CASRRITGELFF. In DNA form, the CDR3 reads TGTGCCAGCCGGCGGATCACCGGGGAGCTGTTTTTT.

The gene calls are TRBV12-3 or TRBV12-4 and TRBJ2-1; TRBD1 agrees at 8 bases. CDR3 size: 15 residues. The V and J ends lost 5 bases and 2 bases, in that order; junction bases with no gene match: 5. CDR3 region: CASSPTGGTYNEQFF. CDR3 nucleotide sequence: TGTGCCAGCAGTCCTACAGGGGGAACCTACAATGAGCAGTTCTTC.

This clonotype was seen repeatedly, ten times or more. The chain combines TRBV5-1 with TRBJ2-2, with D tentatively TRBD1 (5 bases). Germline V lookup: CDR1 SGHRS, CDR2 YFSETQ. V lost 7 bases and J 1 base, leaving 17 bases between the germline ends. This CDR3 region has 16 residues. CDR3 in amino acids: CASGPKGPLNTGELFF. CDR3 sequence (DNA): TGCGCCAGCGGCCCTAAGGGGCCCTTGAACACCGGGGAGCTGTTTTTT.

This clonotype has more than one count but fewer than ten. This chain joins TRBV5-5 and TRBJ2-3; TRBD2 aligns across 10 bases. Looked up from germline, CDR1 is SGHKS and CDR2 is YYEKEE (reference sequence). The V gene end was trimmed by 0 bases and the J gene end by 2 bases; junction bases not matched to a gene: 6. The CDR3 is made up of 17 amino acids. CDR3 loop: CASSLEWTSGFTDTQYF. CDR3 nucleotides: TGTGCCAGCAGCTTGGAATGGACTAGCGGTTTCACAGATACGCAGTATTTT.